This section outlines one T cell receptor (beta chain) sequence together with its context. The antigen remains undetermined. The table came from immunoSEQ multiplex PCR; TCRdb's copy has only in-frame clones and leaves some out. This table holds over 110,000 clones, around 90% found once. The record originates from a study of cytomegalovirus exposure and HLA in healthy donors. This CDR3 comprises 16 residues. Germline CDR1 and CDR2: SGDLS and YYNGEE. Trimming left V 0 bases short and J 2 bases short, with 12 bases between. Overall study results and limits: Fewer than 200 TCR beta chains were listed as cytomegalovirus-associated.

The specimen sequenced was PBMCs. This TCR was sampled from a man between 18 and 35 years old in good health and CMV-seropositive. The chain links TRBV9 to TRBJ1-3; D is uncertain. CDR3 DNA: TGTGCCAGCAGCGTAGAAACGAGCGATCCTGGAAACACCATATATTTT. Protein: CASSVETSDPGNTIYF.